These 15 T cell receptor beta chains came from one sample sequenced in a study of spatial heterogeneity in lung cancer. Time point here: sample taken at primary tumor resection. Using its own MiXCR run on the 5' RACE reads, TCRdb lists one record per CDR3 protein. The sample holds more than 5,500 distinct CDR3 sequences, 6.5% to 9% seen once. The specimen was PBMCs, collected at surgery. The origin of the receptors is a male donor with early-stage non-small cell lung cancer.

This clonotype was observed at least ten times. Written as DNA, the CDR3 is TGCAGTGCCTTCGGTGGCGGGGGGCAGAAGACCCAGTACTTC. It specifies CSAFGGGGQKTQYF. The chain has TRBV20-1 and TRBJ2-5; 8 bases fit TRBD2. CDR1 is DFQATT and CDR2 is SNEGSKA in the germline V gene (reference sequence). Trimming at V came to 6 bases and at J to 6 bases, leaving 12 bases not matched to a gene. This CDR3 has 14 amino acids.

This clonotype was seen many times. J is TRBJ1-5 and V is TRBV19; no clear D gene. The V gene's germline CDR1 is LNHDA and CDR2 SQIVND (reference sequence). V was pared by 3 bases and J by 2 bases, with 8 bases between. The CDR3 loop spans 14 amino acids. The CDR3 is CASSMNGGNQPQHF. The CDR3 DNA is TGTGCCAGTAGTATGAATGGAGGCAATCAGCCCCAGCATTTT. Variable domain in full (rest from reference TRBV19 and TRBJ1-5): DGGITQSPKYLFRKEGQNVTLSCEQNLNHDAMYWYRQDPGQGLRLIYYSQIVNDFQKGDIAEGYSVSREKKESFPLTVTSAQKNPTAFYLCASSMNGGNQPQHFGDGTRLSIL.

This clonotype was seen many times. The CDR3 DNA reads as TGTGCCAGCAGCCCACCCGGCCCTGTCGGCGGTCAGCCCCAGCATTTT. Its protein is CASSPPGPVGGQPQHF. The chain has TRBV11-2 and TRBJ1-5; D not certain. Trimming stripped 5 bases from V and 6 bases from J, with 20 bases between. The CDR3 extends over 16 amino acids. Germline V lookup: CDR1 SGHAT, CDR2 FQNNGV.

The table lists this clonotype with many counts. The CDR3 spells CASTLIRGNYEQYF. CDR3 DNA sequence: TGTGCCAGCACCCTCATACGAGGGAACTACGAGCAGTACTTC. J is TRBJ2-7 and V is TRBV2; a possible D gene is TRBD2 (5 bases). CDR3 length: 14 amino acids. The germline V and J ends were trimmed by 7 bases and 3 bases, with 16 bases remaining between them. Per germline, CDR1 SNHLY and CDR2 FYNNEI.

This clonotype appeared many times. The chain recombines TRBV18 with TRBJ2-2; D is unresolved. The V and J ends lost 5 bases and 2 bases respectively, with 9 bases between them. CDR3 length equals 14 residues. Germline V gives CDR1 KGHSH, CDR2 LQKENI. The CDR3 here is CASSDVVNTGELFF. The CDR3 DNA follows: TGTGCCAGCTCAGATGTCGTTAACACCGGGGAGCTGTTTTTT.

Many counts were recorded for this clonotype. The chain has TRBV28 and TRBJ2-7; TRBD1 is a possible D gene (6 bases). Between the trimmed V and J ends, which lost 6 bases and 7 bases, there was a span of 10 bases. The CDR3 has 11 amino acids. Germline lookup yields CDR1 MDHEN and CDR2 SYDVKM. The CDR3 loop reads CASRSGAEQYF. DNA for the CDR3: TGTGCCAGCAGATCAGGGGCGGAGCAGTACTTC.

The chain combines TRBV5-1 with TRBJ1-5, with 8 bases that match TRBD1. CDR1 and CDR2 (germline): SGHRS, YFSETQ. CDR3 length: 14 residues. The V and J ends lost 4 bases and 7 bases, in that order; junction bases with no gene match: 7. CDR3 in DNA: TGCGCCAGCAGCACGGGACAGGAAAACCAGCCCCAGCATTTT. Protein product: CASSTGQENQPQHF.

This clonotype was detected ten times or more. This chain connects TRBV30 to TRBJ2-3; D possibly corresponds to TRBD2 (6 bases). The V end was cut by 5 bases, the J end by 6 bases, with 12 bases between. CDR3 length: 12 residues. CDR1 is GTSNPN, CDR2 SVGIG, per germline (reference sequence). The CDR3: CAWEPGADTQYF. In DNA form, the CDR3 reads TGTGCCTGGGAACCGGGAGCGGATACGCAGTATTTT.

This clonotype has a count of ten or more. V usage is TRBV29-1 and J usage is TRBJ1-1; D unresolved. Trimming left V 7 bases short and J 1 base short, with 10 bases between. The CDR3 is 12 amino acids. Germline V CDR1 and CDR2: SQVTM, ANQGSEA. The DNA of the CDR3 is TGCAGCGCCGGGAGTGGGAACACTGAAGCTTTCTTT. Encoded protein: CSAGSGNTEAFF.

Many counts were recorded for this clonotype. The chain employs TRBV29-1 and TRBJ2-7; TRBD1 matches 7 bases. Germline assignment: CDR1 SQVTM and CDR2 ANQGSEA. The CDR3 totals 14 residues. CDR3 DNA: TGCAGGGTTAATACGGGACAGACCACTTACGAGCAGTACGTC. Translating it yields CRVNTGQTTYEQYV.

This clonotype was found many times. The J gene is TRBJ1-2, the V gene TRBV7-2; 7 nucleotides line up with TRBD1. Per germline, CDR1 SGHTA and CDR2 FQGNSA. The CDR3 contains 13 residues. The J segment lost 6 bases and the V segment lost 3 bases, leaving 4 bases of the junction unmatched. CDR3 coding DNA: TGTGCCAGCAGCTTGCAGGGGGTAGATGGCTACACCTTC. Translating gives CASSLQGVDGYTF.

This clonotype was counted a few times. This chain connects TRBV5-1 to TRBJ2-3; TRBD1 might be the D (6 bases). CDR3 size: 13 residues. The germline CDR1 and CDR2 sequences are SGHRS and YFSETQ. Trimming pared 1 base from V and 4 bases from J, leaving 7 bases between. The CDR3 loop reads CASSLSGADTQYF. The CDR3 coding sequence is TGCGCCAGCAGCTTGTCAGGGGCAGATACGCAGTATTTT.

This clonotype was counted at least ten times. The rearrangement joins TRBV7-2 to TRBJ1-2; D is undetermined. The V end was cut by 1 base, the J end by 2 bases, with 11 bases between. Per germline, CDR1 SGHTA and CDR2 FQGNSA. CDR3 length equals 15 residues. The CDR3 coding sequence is TGTGCCAGCAGCTTAGAGGTTCAAGTCAACTATGGCTACACCTTC. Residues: CASSLEVQVNYGYTF.

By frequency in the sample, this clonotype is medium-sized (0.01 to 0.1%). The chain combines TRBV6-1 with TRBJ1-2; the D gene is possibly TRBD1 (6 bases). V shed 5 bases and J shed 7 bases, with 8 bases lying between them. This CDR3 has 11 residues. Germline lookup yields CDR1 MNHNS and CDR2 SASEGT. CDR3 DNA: TGTGCCAGCAGTAGGGACACTGGCTACACCTTC. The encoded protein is CASSRDTGYTF.

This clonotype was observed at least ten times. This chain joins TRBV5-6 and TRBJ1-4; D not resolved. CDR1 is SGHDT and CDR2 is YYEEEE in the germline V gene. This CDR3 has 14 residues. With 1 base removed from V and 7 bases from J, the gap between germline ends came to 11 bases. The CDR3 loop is CASSLSGGSEKLFF. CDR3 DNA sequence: TGTGCCAGCAGCTTGTCAGGCGGAAGTGAAAAACTGTTTTTT.